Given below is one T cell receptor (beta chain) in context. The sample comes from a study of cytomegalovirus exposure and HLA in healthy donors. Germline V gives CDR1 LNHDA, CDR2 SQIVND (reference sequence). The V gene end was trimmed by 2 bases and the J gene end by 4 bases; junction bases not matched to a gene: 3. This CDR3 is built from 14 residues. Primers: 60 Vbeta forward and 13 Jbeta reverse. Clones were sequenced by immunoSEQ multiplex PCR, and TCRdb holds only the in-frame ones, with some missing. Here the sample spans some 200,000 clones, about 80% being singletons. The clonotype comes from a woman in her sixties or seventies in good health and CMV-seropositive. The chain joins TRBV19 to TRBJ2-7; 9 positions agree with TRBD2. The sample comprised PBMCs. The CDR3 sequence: CASSISSGSYEQYF. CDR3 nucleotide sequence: TGTGCCAGTAGTATAAGTAGCGGGAGTTACGAGCAGTACTTC.